The 8 T cell receptor beta chains given below trace back to one sample, sequenced in a study of PD-1 blockade in classical Hodgkin lymphoma. All trial patients relapsed after autologous stem cell transplantation. The repertoire was sequenced with immunoSEQ multiplex PCR; TCRdb's copy has only in-frame clones and lacks some. The data show about 110,000 clones, with around 89% seen just once and about 20% held by the top ten. Material: peripheral blood mononuclear cells (PBMCs), obtained before the second cycle of nivolumab. The receptors were sampled from a human donor with classical Hodgkin lymphoma.

This chain connects TRBV5-8 to TRBJ1-2; unclear D gene. Germline V CDR1 and CDR2: SGHTS, YDEGEE. This CDR3 has 11 amino acids. Trimming pared 3 bases from V and 8 bases from J, leaving 8 bases between. The CDR3 coding sequence is TGTGCCAGCAGCTACCCCACGGGCTACACCTTC. Translated: CASSYPTGYTF.

The chain joins TRBV5-6 to TRBJ2-1; D call uncertain. The ends were cut back, 6 bases at V and 0 bases at J, with 13 bases in the middle. Germline loops: CDR1 SGHDT, CDR2 YYEEEE. The CDR3 has 15 residues. The CDR3 is CASNARTSSYNEQFF. CDR3 DNA: TGTGCCAGCAATGCTAGAACAAGCTCCTACAATGAGCAGTTCTTC.

The CDR3 bases are TGTGCCAGCAGCTTGGGCATCGAGCAGTACTTC. This translates into CASSLGIEQYF. V and J are TRBV5-4 and TRBJ2-7; the D is unclear. Germline-derived CDR1 and CDR2 are SGHNT and YYREEE (reference sequence). Deletions cut 0 bases from V and 6 bases from J, with 4 bases between. The CDR3 sequence is 11 residues long. Looking up the rest from reference TRBV5-4 and TRBJ2-7 gives the full variable domain: ETGVTQSPTHLIKTRGQQVTLRCSSQSGHNTVSWYQQALGQGPQFIFQYYREEENGRGNFPPRFSGLQFPNYSSELNVNALELDDSALYLCASSLGIEQYFGPGTRLTVT.

The chain has TRBV2 and TRBJ2-3; D gene unclear. V shed 1 base and J shed 6 bases, with 14 bases lying between them. CDR1 SNHLY and CDR2 FYNNEI come from the germline V gene. The CDR3 consists of 15 residues. CDR3 nucleotides: TGTGCCAGCAGTGAAGGGTTGTCCTCGCCCGATACGCAGTATTTT. It codes for CASSEGLSSPDTQYF.

In DNA form, the CDR3 reads TGTGCCAGCAGCACCTTACAGGGGAGGAACACTGAAGCTTTCTTT. Its protein product is CASSTLQGRNTEAFF. This rearrangement joins TRBV5-6 to TRBJ1-1; 7 positions match TRBD1. V shed 4 bases, J shed 1 base, and the junction held 7 bases outside the gene matches. Germline assignment: CDR1 SGHDT and CDR2 YYEEEE. The CDR3 is 15 residues long.

The chain uses TRBV27 and TRBJ2-5, with 10 bases aligning to TRBD2. The DNA end favors TRBJ2-7, so the J call may be wrong. The V gene's germline CDR1 is MNHEY and CDR2 SMNVEV (reference sequence). The CDR3 contains 14 residues. CDR3 residues: CASSAGLASYEQYF. CDR3 bases: TGTGCCAGCAGTGCGGGACTAGCGTCCTACGAGCAGTACTTC.

The chain employs TRBV2 and TRBJ1-6; 9 positions match TRBD1. Trimming at V came to 6 bases and at J to 0 bases, leaving 6 bases not matched to a gene. CDR3 length: 17 residues. Germline CDR1 is SNHLY and CDR2 is FYNNEI. The CDR3 loop reads CASSRDRVSSYNSPLHF. CDR3 DNA sequence: TGTGCCAGCAGCCGGGACAGGGTGAGCTCCTATAATTCACCCCTCCACTTT.

The genes are TRBV6-1 and TRBJ1-2; TRBD1 is a possible D gene (5 bases). The ends were cut back, 4 bases at V and 2 bases at J, with 14 bases in the middle. Germline values: CDR1 MNHNS, CDR2 SASEGT. The CDR3 is 15 amino acids. The DNA of the CDR3 is TGTGCCAGCAGTGTAGCCGGGACGGCGAACTATGGCTACACCTTC. Residues: CASSVAGTANYGYTF.